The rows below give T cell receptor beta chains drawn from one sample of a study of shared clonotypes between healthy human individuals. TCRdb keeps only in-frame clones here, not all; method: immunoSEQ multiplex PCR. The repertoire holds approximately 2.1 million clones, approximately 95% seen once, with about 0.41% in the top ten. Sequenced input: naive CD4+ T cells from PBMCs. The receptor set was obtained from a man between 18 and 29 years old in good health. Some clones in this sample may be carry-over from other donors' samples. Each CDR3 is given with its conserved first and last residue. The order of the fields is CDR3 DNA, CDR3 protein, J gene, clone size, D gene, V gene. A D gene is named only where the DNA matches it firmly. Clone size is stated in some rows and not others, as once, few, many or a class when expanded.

DNA: TGTGCCAGCATAGGGTCCCTCTCTGGAAACACCATATATTTT
CDR3: CASIGSLSGNTIYF
J: TRBJ1-3
size: .
D: .
V: TRBV25-1

DNA: TGTGCCAGCCTCCCGGGACTAGCGGGAGAGCCCCCAGATACGCAGTATTTT
CDR3: CASLPGLAGEPPDTQYF
J: TRBJ2-3
size: .
D: TRBD2
V: TRBV28

DNA: TGTGCCAGCAGCTCCCTGGGTCCGGAGACCCAGTACTTC
CDR3: CASSSLGPETQYF
J: TRBJ2-5
size: .
D: .
V: TRBV5-4

DNA: TGTGCCAGCTCAGCCGTATCCAAGGATTTAGATACGCAGTATTTT
CDR3: CASSAVSKDLDTQYF
J: TRBJ2-3
size: .
D: .
V: TRBV18

DNA: TGCGCCAGCAGCAGCCGGGACAGGGCCTACGAGCAGTACTTC
CDR3: CASSSRDRAYEQYF
J: TRBJ2-7
size: .
D: TRBD1
V: TRBV5-1

DNA: TGTGCCAGCAGTCTACTGAGTACTAGCACAGATACGCAGTATTTT
CDR3: CASSLLSTSTDTQYF
J: TRBJ2-3
size: .
D: .
V: TRBV27

DNA: TGTGCCAGCAGCTTAAAGTGGGAGACCCAGTACTTC
CDR3: CASSLKWETQYF
J: TRBJ2-5
size: .
D: .
V: TRBV7-2

DNA: TGCGCCAGCAGCACCCCCGGGGTCCAAGAGACCCAGTACTTC
CDR3: CASSTPGVQETQYF
J: TRBJ2-5
size: .
D: .
V: TRBV5-1

DNA: TGCGCCAGCAGCCCAGAGATTCACTATGGCTACACCTTC
CDR3: CASSPEIHYGYTF
J: TRBJ1-2
size: .
D: .
V: TRBV4-3

DNA: TGTGCCAGCAGTCAACCGGCGATCCCCGGGGAGCTGTTTTTT
CDR3: CASSQPAIPGELFF
J: TRBJ2-2
size: .
D: .
V: TRBV28

DNA: TGTGCCAGCAGTTTATTCCTGACAGGGGTTAGCAATCAGCCCCAGCATTTT
CDR3: CASSLFLTGVSNQPQHF
J: TRBJ1-5
size: .
D: TRBD1
V: TRBV28

DNA: TGCGCCAGCAGCTGGCCGGGACAGGGTCCCCACGAGCAGTACTTC
CDR3: CASSWPGQGPHEQYF
J: TRBJ2-7
size: .
D: TRBD1
V: TRBV5-1

DNA: TGCGCCAGCAGCTTGGGGCCAGCGGGAGTGGAGACCCAGTACTTC
CDR3: CASSLGPAGVETQYF
J: TRBJ2-5
size: .
D: TRBD2
V: TRBV5-1

DNA: TGCAGCGCTAGCGGGAGGGCCCTAGAGACCCAGTACTTC
CDR3: CSASGRALETQYF
J: TRBJ2-5
size: .
D: TRBD2
V: TRBV29-1

DNA: TGTGCCACCAGCAGAGATCGGACCGGGGAGCTGTTTTTT
CDR3: CATSRDRTGELFF
J: TRBJ2-2
size: few
D: .
V: TRBV15

DNA: TGTGCCAGTAGTATCCCAGTCAGGGCTCTTCAGCCCCAGCATTTT
CDR3: CASSIPVRALQPQHF
J: TRBJ1-5
size: .
D: .
V: TRBV19

DNA: TGTGCCAGCAGCTCCTACGAGCAGTACTTC
CDR3: CASSSYEQYF
J: TRBJ2-7
size: .
D: .
V: TRBV2

DNA: TGCGCCAGCAGCCAGCAAGGGGGCAGTCTCGCCTACGAGCAGTACTTC
CDR3: CASSQQGGSLAYEQYF
J: TRBJ2-7
size: .
D: TRBD1
V: TRBV4-1

DNA: TGTGCCAGCAGGGCCCCCGCGGACACTGAAGCTTTCTTT
CDR3: CASRAPADTEAFF
J: TRBJ1-1
size: .
D: .
V: TRBV28

DNA: TGTGCCAGCAGCCAGTCGGGACTAGCGGGGGCCCAAAACATTCAGTACTTC
CDR3: CASSQSGLAGAQNIQYF
J: TRBJ2-4
size: .
D: TRBD2
V: TRBV11-2

DNA: TGCGCCAGCAGCCAAGATCGAGCAGGTTGGACTAGCGATGAGCAGTTCTTC
CDR3: CASSQDRAGWTSDEQFF
J: TRBJ2-1
size: .
D: TRBD2
V: TRBV4-1

DNA: TGTGCCAGCAGCTTAGCGCTTAGGTCCGATGGCTACACCTTC
CDR3: CASSLALRSDGYTF
J: TRBJ1-2
size: .
D: .
V: TRBV7-2

DNA: TGTGCTAGGGACCTATGGACTAGCTCCTACAATGAGCAGTTCTTC
CDR3: CARDLWTSSYNEQFF
J: TRBJ2-1
size: .
D: TRBD2
V: TRBV12-5

DNA: TGTGCCAGCAGTCCCTCGACAGATAGTAGAACCATATATTTT
CDR3: CASSPSTDSRTIYF
J: TRBJ1-3
size: .
D: .
V: TRBV27

DNA: TGTGCCAGCAGCTTCGAGGGACAGGGACCAGATACGCAGTATTTT
CDR3: CASSFEGQGPDTQYF
J: TRBJ2-3
size: .
D: TRBD1
V: TRBV7-2

DNA: TGTGCCAGTAGTATAGTTTCCCGAAACCCGAGGAGGAGTGAAAAACTGTTTTTT
CDR3: CASSIVSRNPRRSEKLFF
J: TRBJ1-4
size: .
D: .
V: TRBV19

DNA: TGCGCCAGCAGCTTGGACGGGCGAGTCTCCTACAATGAGCAGTTCTTC
CDR3: CASSLDGRVSYNEQFF
J: TRBJ2-1
size: .
D: .
V: TRBV5-1

DNA: TGTGCCAGCAGTTACGAGAGGGGGCTCGAAGCTTTCTTT
CDR3: CASSYERGLEAFF
J: TRBJ1-1
size: .
D: TRBD1
V: TRBV6-6

DNA: TGTGCCAGCAGGAGGGGGCGAGGTCAGCCCCAGCATTTT
CDR3: CASRRGRGQPQHF
J: TRBJ1-5
size: .
D: TRBD1
V: TRBV6-5

DNA: TGTGCCAGCAGCTCAAAGGGGACAGGGAGGCAGTATTTT
CDR3: CASSSKGTGRQYF
J: TRBJ2-3
size: .
D: TRBD1
V: TRBV7-3

DNA: TGTGCCAGCAGCAACGAAGTGGGTGAGCAGTTCTTC
CDR3: CASSNEVGEQFF
J: TRBJ2-1
size: .
D: .
V: TRBV11-3

DNA: TGCAGCGTTGCTTTGGGGACTAGCGGGATCTATGAGCAGTTCTTC
CDR3: CSVALGTSGIYEQFF
J: TRBJ2-1
size: .
D: TRBD2
V: TRBV29-1

DNA: TGCAGCGTTGACCGGGGTTTTGAAGCTTTCTTT
CDR3: CSVDRGFEAFF
J: TRBJ1-1
size: .
D: .
V: TRBV29-1

DNA: TGTGCCAGCTCACCACCAGGGTCGAATGGCTACACCTTC
CDR3: CASSPPGSNGYTF
J: TRBJ1-2
size: .
D: .
V: TRBV18